These 32 T cell receptor beta chains originate from one sample sequenced in a study of blood T cell repertoires in COVID-19. Generated by immunoSEQ multiplex PCR, the TCRdb table keeps only in-frame clones and is missing some. The data hold 52,000 or so clones, with about 90% observed a single time. Sequencing used peripheral blood. These receptors originate from a human donor in a cohort sampled during active COVID-19.

The chain is built from TRBV18 and TRBJ2-1, with 15 bases lining up with TRBD2. With V trimmed by 3 bases and J by 3 bases, 6 bases remained unmatched. Per the germline V gene, CDR1 is KGHSH and CDR2 is LQKENI. The length of the CDR3 is 18 residues. CDR3 loop: CASSPQGLAGGYYNEQFF. The CDR3 DNA sequence: TGTGCCAGCTCACCCCAGGGACTAGCGGGAGGATACTACAATGAGCAGTTCTTC.

As DNA, the CDR3 is TGTGCCAGCAGCTTTTCTAAGACAGGGGCCGCAAACCACTATGGCTACACCTTC. Translation gives CASSFSKTGAANHYGYTF. This chain uses TRBV5-8 with TRBJ1-2; 8 nucleotides align to TRBD1. CDR1 and CDR2 from the germline V gene are SGHTS and YDEGEE. The CDR3 is 18 amino acids. V lost 2 bases to trimming and J lost 3 bases; unmatched junction nucleotides: 15.

This clone was recorded a few times. This sequence joins TRBV11-2 and TRBJ2-2; D is undetermined. CDR3 length: 11 residues. Germline V gene data show CDR1 as SGHAT and CDR2 as FQNNGV. Trimming removed 5 bases from V and 9 bases from J, with 7 bases in between. The CDR3 loop is CASSPLRELFF. The CDR3 DNA reads TGTGCCAGCAGCCCCCTCCGGGAGCTGTTTTTT.

The genes are TRBV14 and TRBJ2-5; D remains ambiguous. Trimming pared 4 bases from V and 1 base from J, leaving 10 bases between. Germline V gene data show CDR1 as SGHDN and CDR2 as FVKESK. This CDR3 has 14 amino acids. The CDR3 region is CASSRRLLQETQYF. The DNA of the CDR3 is TGTGCCAGCAGCCGCCGACTCCTCCAAGAGACCCAGTACTTC.

The rearrangement uses TRBV11-2 and TRBJ2-2; 7 bases map to TRBD1. V lost 6 bases to trimming and J lost 2 bases; unmatched junction nucleotides: 9. This CDR3 has 16 amino acids. Germline assignment: CDR1 SGHAT and CDR2 FQNNGV. The CDR3 DNA is TGTGCCAGCAGACGAGCCGGGACAGTCAACACCGGGGAGCTGTTTTTT. Its translation is CASRRAGTVNTGELFF.

CDR3 DNA sequence: TGTGCCAGCAGCCAAGGACCTTTTCAGGGGAAAAACACCATATATTTT. Protein product: CASSQGPFQGKNTIYF. The chain is built from TRBV4-2 and TRBJ1-3; perhaps TRBD1 as D (6 bases). This CDR3 is 16 amino acids long. Germline V gene lookup returns CDR1 LGHNA and CDR2 YNFKEQ. Trimming removed 1 base at V and 6 bases at J, with 16 bases between.

The CDR3 protein is CASSRTGNTGELFF. DNA for the CDR3: TGTGCCAGCAGCCGGACAGGGAACACCGGGGAGCTGTTTTTT. The chain links TRBV7-3 to TRBJ2-2, with 7 bases that match TRBD1. Per the germline V gene, CDR1 is SGHTA and CDR2 is FQGTGA. This CDR3 spans 14 amino acids. V lost 5 bases, J lost 1 base, and 1 base stayed unmatched.

The chain's CDR3 is CASGGLAGHTDTQYF. The CDR3, as DNA: TGTGCCAGCGGGGGACTAGCGGGACACACAGATACGCAGTATTTT. The rearrangement links TRBV2 to TRBJ2-3; 13 nucleotides match TRBD2. V lost 8 bases to trimming and J lost 2 bases; unmatched junction nucleotides: 4. Germline values: CDR1 SNHLY, CDR2 FYNNEI. This CDR3 is built from 15 residues.

The chain is built from TRBV28 and TRBJ2-2, with a weak D call TRBD2 (5 bases). Trimming removed 8 bases at V and 4 bases at J, with 14 bases between. Germline values: CDR1 MDHEN, CDR2 SYDVKM. CDR3 length equals 14 residues. CDR3 sequence reads: CASGGLRITGELFF. CDR3 nucleotides: TGTGCCAGCGGTGGACTGCGAATCACCGGGGAGCTGTTTTTT.

This chain joins TRBV11-2 and TRBJ2-2; D is possibly TRBD1 (6 bases). Trimming pared 1 base from V and 7 bases from J, leaving 13 bases between. The CDR3 spans 15 residues. Germline V CDR1 and CDR2: SGHAT, FQNNGV. The CDR3 sequence: CASSLGGGQFGELFF. The CDR3 DNA is TGTGCCAGCAGCTTAGGAGGAGGACAGTTCGGGGAGCTGTTTTTT.

The rearrangement links TRBV7-6 to TRBJ2-5; D is perhaps TRBD1 (6 bases). Trimming removed 1 base at V and 3 bases at J, with 6 bases between. The CDR3 has 13 amino acids. Per the germline V gene, CDR1 is SGHVS and CDR2 is FNYEAQ. The CDR3 region has the DNA TGTGCCAGCAGCTTAGGACAGGAAGAGACCCAGTACTTC. This encodes CASSLGQEETQYF.

This clone was detected once. This chain's CDR3 is CASSFQVTDTQYF. The DNA of the CDR3 is TGTGCCAGCAGCTTCCAGGTCACAGATACGCAGTATTTT. The gene calls are TRBV7-3 and TRBJ2-3; no clear D. This CDR3 spans 13 amino acids. In germline, CDR1 is SGHTA, CDR2 FQGTGA. V gave up 3 bases and J gave up 2 bases, with 6 bases separating them.

This clone was found once. This rearrangement joins TRBV5-1 to TRBJ2-7, with D possibly TRBD1 on 5 matching bases. Trimming removed 5 bases at V and 6 bases at J, with 21 bases between. CDR3 length equals 15 residues. From germline, CDR1 is SGHRS and CDR2 YFSETQ. The DNA for the CDR3 is TGCGCCAGCAGTCCCACACCTCATGGGGCAGCCGAGCAGTACTTC. Protein product: CASSPTPHGAAEQYF.

The rearrangement uses TRBV27 and TRBJ1-5, with unresolved D. The germline V gene encodes CDR1 MNHEY and CDR2 SMNVEV (reference sequence). This CDR3 has 16 amino acids. V lost 5 bases, J lost 2 bases, and 16 bases lay in between. The DNA of the CDR3 is TGTGCCAGCAGTCCCCGAGAGGGTTGGGGCAATCAGCCCCAGCATTTT. Encoded protein: CASSPREGWGNQPQHF.

This chain links TRBV15 with TRBJ1-2; no firm D call. V was clipped by 0 bases and J by 3 bases, with 8 bases between them. Germline CDR1 reads LNHNV; CDR2 reads YYDKDF (reference sequence). CDR3 length: 14 residues. For the CDR3, the DNA is TGTGCCACCAGCAGAGATCCGGGAGACTATGGCTACACCTTC. This translates into CATSRDPGDYGYTF.

The chain joins TRBV5-1 to TRBJ2-1, with 8 positions matching TRBD1. V trimming: 4 bases; J trimming: 1 base; junction bases outside the gene matches: 4. Germline CDR1 is SGHRS and CDR2 is YFSETQ. The CDR3 extends over 15 amino acids. CDR3 amino acids: CASSQTGGSYNEQFF. The CDR3 DNA follows: TGCGCCAGCAGCCAAACAGGGGGGTCCTACAATGAGCAGTTCTTC.

This chain links TRBV7-3 with TRBJ1-1; no firm D call. The V end lost 5 bases, the J end lost 1 base, and 8 bases lay between the germline ends. The germline V gene encodes CDR1 SGHTA and CDR2 FQGTGA. The length of the CDR3 is 13 residues. The CDR3 loop reads CASSPSGNTEAFF. CDR3 in DNA: TGTGCCAGCAGCCCAAGCGGGAACACTGAAGCTTTCTTT. The variable domain in full, completed from reference TRBV7-3 and TRBJ1-1, reads GAGVSQTPSNKVTEKGKYVELRCDPISGHTALYWYRQSLGQGPEFLIYFQGTGAADDSGLPNDRFFAVRPEGSVSTLKIQRTERGDSAVYLCASSPSGNTEAFFGQGTRLTVV.

This chain uses TRBV19 with TRBJ2-7; the D is unclear. This CDR3 is 14 amino acids long. Germline lookup yields CDR1 LNHDA and CDR2 SQIVND (reference sequence). V shed 1 base and J shed 6 bases, with 13 bases lying between them. The CDR3, as DNA: TGTGCCAGTAGTATAGGGAACAGTCGTGCCGAGCAGTACTTC. It translates to CASSIGNSRAEQYF.

The chain recombines TRBV7-9 with TRBJ1-2; 10 bases fit TRBD1. This CDR3 has 14 residues. V lost 4 bases and J lost 8; bases outside the gene matches: 7. The germline V gene has CDR1 SEHNR and CDR2 FQNEAQ (reference sequence). The CDR3 is CASSSGTGADGYTF. The CDR3 nucleotides read TGTGCCAGCAGCTCAGGGACAGGGGCGGACGGCTACACCTTC.

This chain connects TRBV11-2 to TRBJ2-7; 9 bases are a match to TRBD1. Unmatched junction bases numbered 10, after V lost 0 bases and J lost 7 bases. The CDR3 is 16 amino acids. Germline assignment: CDR1 SGHAT and CDR2 FQNNGV. CDR3 DNA: TGTGCCAGCAGCTTAGACCGGGACAGGGTAATGTCTGAGCAGTACTTC. Residues: CASSLDRDRVMSEQYF.

The genes are TRBV11-2 and TRBJ1-1; D is possibly TRBD1 (6 bases). This CDR3 is 16 amino acids long. In germline, CDR1 is SGHAT, CDR2 FQNNGV. V was pared by 5 bases and J by 0 bases, with 16 bases between. The CDR3 DNA reads as TGTGCCAGCAGCCCACCTCCGGGACAAATGAACACTGAAGCTTTCTTT. Translation: CASSPPPGQMNTEAFF.

V and J are TRBV30 and TRBJ2-7; TRBD1 is a possible D gene (6 bases). V was shortened by 4 bases and J by 5 bases, with 12 bases between the two germline ends. Germline CDR1 is GTSNPN and CDR2 is SVGIG (reference sequence). This CDR3 is built from 12 residues. The CDR3 DNA reads TGTGCCTGGATACAGGGTAACCACGAGCAGTACTTC. Its translation: CAWIQGNHEQYF.

The chain joins TRBV6-2 or TRBV6-3 to TRBJ1-2; D is undetermined. Trimming stripped 6 bases from V and 2 bases from J, with 10 bases between. Germline-derived CDR1 and CDR2 are MNHEY and SVGEGT. The CDR3 runs 13 residues. The CDR3 loop reads CASSLEQNYGYTF. The CDR3 coding sequence is TGTGCCAGCAGCCTCGAACAGAACTATGGCTACACCTTC.

The gene calls are TRBV7-9 and TRBJ2-2; D gene uncertain. V was pared by 6 bases and J by 5 bases, with 10 bases between. Germline V gene lookup returns CDR1 SEHNR and CDR2 FQNEAQ (reference sequence). CDR3 length equals 13 residues. The CDR3 bases are TGTGCCAGCAGGCCCTCGAGAACCGGGGAGCTGTTTTTT. Protein: CASRPSRTGELFF.

The gene calls are TRBV30 and TRBJ2-3, with no clear D. The CDR3 has 12 residues. CDR1 is GTSNPN and CDR2 is SVGIG in the germline V gene (reference sequence). Trimming removed 0 bases at V and 2 bases at J, with 3 bases between. CDR3 loop: CAWSVFTDTQYF. The CDR3 DNA reads TGTGCCTGGAGTGTCTTCACAGATACGCAGTATTTT.

The gene calls are TRBV2 and TRBJ1-1; D may be TRBD1 (6 bases). The CDR3 loop spans 14 amino acids. Germline CDR1 and CDR2: SNHLY and FYNNEI. The V end lost 6 bases, the J end lost 5 bases, and 16 bases lay between the germline ends. DNA for the CDR3: TGTGCCAGCAGGACGCAGGGGAGGGGGACTGAAGCTTTCTTT. This encodes CASRTQGRGTEAFF.

The V and J genes are TRBV5-1 and TRBJ2-1, with D perhaps matching TRBD2 (5 bases). Trimming stripped 5 bases from V and 4 bases from J, with 13 bases between. CDR3 length: 14 residues. Germline loops: CDR1 SGHRS, CDR2 YFSETQ. CDR3 amino acids: CASSEGNPYNEQFF. In nucleotides, the CDR3 is TGCGCCAGCAGTGAGGGAAACCCATACAATGAGCAGTTCTTC.

The chain uses TRBV7-3 and TRBJ2-3; a possible D gene is TRBD1 (6 bases). Germline V CDR1 and CDR2: SGHTA, FQGTGA. The V end was cut by 0 bases, the J end by 6 bases, with 16 bases between. This CDR3 comprises 16 residues. The DNA of the CDR3 is TGTGCCAGCAGCTTAACGGGGGTGCCAGGGGCGGATACGCAGTATTTT. This translates into CASSLTGVPGADTQYF.

This rearrangement joins TRBV6-5 to TRBJ1-5; 7 nucleotides agree with TRBD1. This CDR3 has 14 amino acids. The germline V gene has CDR1 MNHEY and CDR2 SVGAGI. V lost 6 bases and J lost 7; bases outside the gene matches: 9. The CDR3 is CASSLNRGGQPQHF. The CDR3 nucleotides read TGTGCCAGCAGCCTCAACAGGGGTGGGCAGCCCCAGCATTTT.

CDR3 DNA: TGTGCCAGCAGCCAGGACAGGGGCAATCAGCCCCAGCATTTT. This gives the protein CASSQDRGNQPQHF. This rearrangement joins TRBV4-2 to TRBJ1-5; 8 bases are a match to TRBD1. This CDR3 spans 14 amino acids. Germline V CDR1 and CDR2: LGHNA, YNFKEQ. Germline trimming cut 3 bases from V and 2 bases from J; bases unmatched to any gene: 0.

The J gene is TRBJ1-4, the V gene TRBV5-4, with D possibly matching TRBD1 (6 bases). Germline CDR1 reads SGHNT; CDR2 reads YYREEE (reference sequence). The CDR3 is 16 amino acids. Trimming left V 6 bases short and J 4 bases short, with 19 bases between. Written as DNA, the CDR3 is TGTGCCAGCACTAGGGACGGAGGGGGGGGTAATGAAAAACTGTTTTTT. This gives the protein CASTRDGGGGNEKLFF.

This clone was observed a few times. The V and J genes are TRBV14 and TRBJ1-6, with 7 bases aligning to TRBD1. The CDR3 extends over 14 amino acids. The trim removed 5 bases at V and 11 bases at J, leaving 9 bases unmatched. Germline V CDR1 and CDR2: SGHDN, FVKESK. The chain's CDR3 is CASSADRYLPPLHF. The CDR3 DNA reads TGTGCCAGCAGCGCGGACAGGTACCTTCCACCCCTCCACTTT.